The sequence of this T cell receptor (beta chain) was determined in a study of Tregs in tolerant kidney transplant recipients. General study points: No direct test of biological reproducibility was done here.

Profiling relied on immunoSEQ multiplex PCR, and the TCRdb table lists in-frame clones only, not all of them. The sample includes 68,000 or so clones, 65% to 85% of them seen just once. To note about this clone: Its target is unknown.

Specimen: CD4+ T cells from blood. This receptor was identified in a human donor in good health.

The CDR3 spells CASRPLAGGQGETQYF. For the CDR3, the DNA is TGTGCCAGCAGACCACTAGCGGGGGGCCAGGGTGAGACCCAGTACTTC. The chain couples TRBV27 to TRBJ2-5; 12 bases match TRBD2. This CDR3 region has 16 residues. The junction had 10 bases not matched to a gene; V was cut back by 6 bases and J by 5 bases. Germline loops: CDR1 MNHEY, CDR2 SMNVEV (reference sequence).